The rows below give T cell receptor beta chains drawn from one sample of a study of blood T cells in healthy people across ages. One entry per CDR3 protein, called by TCRdb with MiXCR from the 5' RACE reads. The table has 1.5 million to 1.8 million distinct CDR3 sequences, 42% seen once. The material sequenced was blood. These receptor sequences come from a woman in her late teens or twenties in good health. Each CDR3 is given with its conserved first and last residue. Each record gives: J gene, V gene, D gene, clone size, CDR3 protein, CDR3 DNA. The D gene is left open where the match is weak. Rows may omit the clone size; those that give it use once, few, many or a size class.

>TRBJ2-4|TRBV28|.|many
CASSLSGAKNIQYF
TGTGCCAGCAGTTTATCAGGGGCCAAAAACATTCAGTACTTC
>TRBJ2-3|TRBV7-9|TRBD2|.
CASSLAGLAIDTQYF
TGTGCCAGCAGCTTAGCGGGACTAGCGATAGATACGCAGTATTTT
>TRBJ1-2|TRBV12-3/TRBV12-4|.|many
CASSLTGVYGYTF
TGTGCCAGCAGTTTAACCGGGGTCTATGGCTACACCTTC
>TRBJ2-1|TRBV20-1|.|.
CSARGHYNEQFF
TGCAGTGCTAGAGGGCACTACAATGAGCAGTTCTTC
>TRBJ1-2|TRBV6-5|.|many
CASRTGGAYGYTF
TGTGCCAGCAGGACGGGGGGAGCCTATGGCTACACCTTC
>TRBJ2-7|TRBV6-2/TRBV6-3|.|.
CASSWGIEQYF
TGTGCCAGCAGCTGGGGTATCGAGCAGTACTTC
>TRBJ1-2|TRBV6-6|.|few
CASRGRTYGYTF
TGTGCCAGCAGGGGACGGACCTATGGCTACACCTTC
>TRBJ2-2|TRBV5-1|.|.
CASRETVGELFF
TGCGCCAGCAGGGAGACAGTCGGGGAGCTGTTTTTT
>TRBJ1-2|TRBV5-5|.|.
CASSLSAEANYGYTF
TGTGCCAGCAGCTTGTCCGCCGAAGCTAACTATGGCTACACCTTC
>TRBJ2-7|TRBV19|.|.
CASSIREPSYEQYF
TGTGCCAGTAGTATCAGAGAACCCTCCTACGAGCAGTACTTC
>TRBJ2-3|TRBV20-1|TRBD2|many
CSADSSGISTDTQYF
TGCAGTGCTGACTCTAGCGGGATAAGCACAGATACGCAGTATTTT
>TRBJ2-7|TRBV12-3/TRBV12-4|.|.
CASSPRTARTYEQYF
TGTGCCAGCAGTCCCCGGACAGCTAGAACCTACGAGCAGTACTTC
>TRBJ1-2|TRBV20-1|TRBD1|few
CTGVGTGSNYGYTF
TGCACCGGGGTGGGGACAGGGAGTAACTATGGCTACACCTTC
>TRBJ2-7|TRBV12-3/TRBV12-4|.|.
CASSLMKRDEQYF
TGTGCCAGCAGTTTAATGAAAAGAGACGAGCAGTACTTC
>TRBJ2-7|TRBV7-6|.|few
CASSARGPTYEQYF
TGTGCCAGCAGCGCACGGGGGCCGACATACGAGCAGTACTTC
>TRBJ2-7|TRBV10-3|.|.
CAISESGPGGYEQYF
TGTGCCATCAGTGAGTCGGGACCAGGAGGGTACGAGCAGTACTTC
>TRBJ1-6|TRBV6-5|.|.
CASSYVGGGNSPLHF
TGTGCCAGCAGTTACGTGGGGGGTGGAAATTCACCCCTCCACTTT
>TRBJ1-1|TRBV7-3|.|few
CASSLYEAATEAFF
TGTGCCAGCAGCTTATATGAGGCAGCCACTGAAGCTTTCTTT
>TRBJ1-1|TRBV12-3/TRBV12-4|TRBD1|.
CASRSGLRGLSNTEAFF
TGTGCCAGCAGATCAGGACTCAGGGGGTTGTCGAACACTGAAGCTTTCTTT
>TRBJ2-3|TRBV7-2|TRBD2|.
CASSETSGSPLATQYF
TGTGCCAGCAGCGAAACTAGCGGGAGTCCCCTAGCTACGCAGTATTTT
>TRBJ2-7|TRBV7-9|.|.
CASSLRGGSSPIYEQYF
TGTGCCAGCAGCCTTAGAGGTGGCAGCTCCCCCATCTACGAGCAGTACTTC
>TRBJ1-5|TRBV27|.|.
CASGPNRVNQPQHF
TGTGCCAGCGGCCCTAATCGGGTCAATCAGCCCCAGCATTTT
>TRBJ1-2|TRBV7-2|.|.
CASSSRDLNYGYTF
TGTGCCAGCAGCTCGCGGGACCTTAACTATGGCTACACCTTC
>TRBJ2-7|TRBV6-1|TRBD1|few
CASRTHRGPYEQYF
TGTGCCAGCAGAACGCACAGGGGGCCCTACGAGCAGTACTTC
>TRBJ2-3|TRBV20-1|TRBD2|.
CSARVAGGPRYF
TGCAGTGCTAGAGTTGCGGGAGGGCCTAGGTATTTT
>TRBJ2-3|TRBV6-2/TRBV6-3|TRBD2|many
CASSSGLAVSTDTQYF
TGTGCCAGCAGTTCGGGACTAGCGGTTAGCACAGATACGCAGTATTTT
>TRBJ2-1|TRBV12-3/TRBV12-4|TRBD1|few
CASRGTGGQDNEQFF
TGTGCCAGCAGGGGAACAGGGGGCCAGGACAATGAGCAGTTCTTC
>TRBJ1-1|TRBV11-2|.|.
CASNLREGLATEAFF
TGTGCCAGCAATCTTAGAGAGGGGCTGGCCACTGAAGCTTTCTTT
>TRBJ2-1|TRBV7-8|TRBD2|once
CASSLAQSGRATNEQFF
TGTGCCAGCAGCTTAGCGCAAAGCGGGAGGGCCACCAATGAGCAGTTCTTC
>TRBJ2-7|TRBV27|.|.
CASTWSLSSHEQYF
TGTGCCAGCACTTGGTCCCTCAGTTCACACGAGCAGTACTTC
>TRBJ1-4|TRBV20-1|TRBD1|.
CSARASEGAEKLFF
TGCAGTGCTAGAGCCAGTGAGGGGGCAGAAAAACTGTTTTTT
>TRBJ1-5|TRBV20-1|.|.
CSARQPNQPQHF
TGCAGTGCTAGACAGCCAAATCAGCCCCAGCATTTT
>TRBJ2-7|TRBV4-3|.|.
CASSQDRSQIFEQYF
TGCGCCAGCAGCCAAGATAGGAGTCAGATTTTCGAGCAGTACTTC
>TRBJ1-2|TRBV2|.|.
CASSQTPTVAYGYTF
TGTGCCAGCAGCCAAACCCCGACAGTAGCCTATGGCTACACCTTC
>TRBJ2-1|TRBV5-1|.|.
CASSLDTGYEQFF
TGCGCCAGCAGCTTGGATACCGGGTATGAGCAGTTCTTC
>TRBJ2-3|TRBV29-1|.|few
CSARGADTQYF
TGCAGCGCAAGAGGCGCAGATACGCAGTATTTT
>TRBJ2-7|TRBV6-5|.|few
CASTELGGYEQYF
TGTGCCAGCACCGAATTAGGCGGTTACGAGCAGTACTTC
>TRBJ2-1|TRBV6-5|TRBD1|.
CASRRDRGGNEQFF
TGTGCCAGCAGGAGGGACAGGGGGGGCAATGAGCAGTTCTTC
>TRBJ2-7|TRBV7-2|TRBD2|many
CASSLGAGAYEQYF
TGTGCCAGCAGCTTAGGAGCGGGAGCCTACGAGCAGTACTTC
>TRBJ2-2|TRBV7-9|.|.
CASSLRGLATGELFF
TGTGCCAGCAGCTTGAGGGGGCTAGCGACCGGGGAGCTGTTTTTT
>TRBJ1-1|TRBV20-1|.|.
CSARGLGDTWNTEAFF
TGCAGTGCTAGGGGCTTAGGGGACACTTGGAACACTGAAGCTTTCTTT
>TRBJ2-1|TRBV24-1|.|few
CATSDGGRNEQFF
TGTGCCACCAGTGATGGGGGCCGCAATGAGCAGTTCTTC
>TRBJ2-4|TRBV11-2|.|many
CASSLGRAKNIQYF
TGTGCCAGCAGCTTGGGGAGGGCCAAAAACATTCAGTACTTC
>TRBJ2-7|TRBV4-2|.|few
CASSQEIRTRTYEQYF
TGTGCCAGCAGCCAAGAGATCCGGACACGGACCTACGAGCAGTACTTC
>TRBJ2-5|TRBV27|TRBD2|.
CASSPRLAGSQETRYF
TGTGCCAGCAGCCCCCGACTAGCGGGAAGCCAAGAGACCCGGTACTTC
>TRBJ2-1|TRBV29-1|TRBD2|many
CSSGTNLQFF
TGCAGCTCTGGGACTAATCTGCAGTTCTTC
>TRBJ1-2|TRBV5-1|TRBD1|.
CASSPGQGANGYTF
TGCGCCAGCAGCCCGGGACAGGGGGCCAATGGCTACACCTTC
>TRBJ2-1|TRBV6-2/TRBV6-3|.|.
CASSPLTVGSSYNEQFF
TGTGCCAGCAGTCCTCTGACAGTCGGCAGCTCCTACAATGAGCAGTTCTTC
>TRBJ2-1|TRBV11-2|.|once
CASSLAWRGSYNEQFF
TGTGCCAGCAGCCTGGCCTGGAGGGGCTCCTACAATGAGCAGTTCTTC
>TRBJ2-7|TRBV4-2|.|few
CASSQQGQKSYEQYF
TGTGCCAGCAGCCAACAGGGACAAAAGTCCTACGAGCAGTACTTC
>TRBJ2-4|TRBV9|.|.
CASSVGSLQGSDIQYF
TGTGCCAGCAGCGTCGGGAGCCTACAGGGATCGGACATTCAGTACTTC